The clone carrying this TCR beta chain was seen only a few times. Its specificity is unknown. These data come from a study of identical twins' blood T cells. Study conclusions and caveats: Shared CDR3 clonotype counts tracked mainly the product of cloneset sizes. Twin similarity might stem from environmental factors, not only genetics.

Each TCR cDNA library carried sample-specific barcodes on both ends. Source study methods: Each library had about 2 to 4 million CDR3 reads and about 100,000 to nearly 550,000 clonotypes. TCRdb re-analysed the 5' RACE reads in MiXCR, keeping a single row per CDR3 protein. V and J calls and clone size were set by TCRdb, not the authors. The sample gives around 380,000 distinct CDR3 sequences, under 30% of which show up once; around 5.6% is in the top ten. This CDR3 is built from 12 residues. The ends were cut back, 5 bases at V and 8 bases at J, with 15 bases in the middle. CDR1 is DFQATT, CDR2 SNEGSKA, per germline (reference sequence).

The receptor was derived from a woman aged 18-49 years in good health. The sequencing sample was made of PBMCs. The J gene is TRBJ1-2, the V gene TRBV20-1, with a possible D match to TRBD1 (5 bases). CDR3: CSAESGLRGYTF. In DNA, the CDR3 is TGCAGTGCTGAATCAGGGTTACGCGGCTACACCTTC.